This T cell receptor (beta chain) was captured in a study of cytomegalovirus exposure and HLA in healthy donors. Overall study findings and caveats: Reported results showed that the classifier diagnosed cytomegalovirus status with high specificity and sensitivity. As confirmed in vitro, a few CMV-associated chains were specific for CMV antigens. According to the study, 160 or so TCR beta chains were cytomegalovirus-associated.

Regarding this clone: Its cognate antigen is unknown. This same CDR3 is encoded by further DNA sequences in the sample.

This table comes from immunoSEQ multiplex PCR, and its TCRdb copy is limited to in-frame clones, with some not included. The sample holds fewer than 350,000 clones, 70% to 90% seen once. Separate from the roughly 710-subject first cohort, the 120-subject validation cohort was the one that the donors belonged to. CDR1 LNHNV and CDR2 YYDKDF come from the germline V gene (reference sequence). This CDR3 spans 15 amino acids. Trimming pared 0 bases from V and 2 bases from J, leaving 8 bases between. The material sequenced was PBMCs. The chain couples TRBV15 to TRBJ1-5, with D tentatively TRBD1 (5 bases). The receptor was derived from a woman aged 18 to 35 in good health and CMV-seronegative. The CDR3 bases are TGTGCCACCAGCAGAGACAGGGTGGGCAATCAGCCCCAGCATTTT. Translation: CATSRDRVGNQPQHF.